Shown below are 27 T cell receptor beta chains from a single sample sequenced in a study of regulatory T cells in long-lasting Graves disease. Library construction for TCR beta used iRepertoire HTBI primers and Arm-PCR of CDR3 regions. TCRdb redid the calling of the multiplex PCR reads with MiXCR, one entry per CDR3 protein. The sample shows around 250,000 distinct CDR3 sequences, about 16% of them seen only once. The time point denotes: newly diagnosed GD, antithyroid drugs for less than 3 months. Construction of the TCR library relied on RNA isolated from PBMCs. The source was peripheral blood mononuclear cells (PBMCs), collected at new diagnosis, from a patient treated with antithyroid drugs. These TCRs come from a female donor with Graves disease.

V is TRBV19 and J is TRBJ1-2, with 7 bases identical to TRBD1. V gave up 5 bases and J gave up 4 bases; unmatched junction bases: 7. Germline V CDR1 and CDR2: LNHDA, SQIVND (reference sequence). The CDR3 totals 14 residues. The CDR3 spells CASSDQGGGYGYTF. Here the CDR3 DNA reads TGTGCCAGTAGTGACCAGGGGGGGGGCTATGGCTACACCTTC.

The sample holds a few counts of this clonotype. This rearrangement joins TRBV2 to TRBJ2-1; 8 bases align to TRBD2. Losses at the gene ends were 11 bases for V and 10 bases for J; bases not matched to a gene: 7. Germline assignment: CDR1 SNHLY and CDR2 FYNNEI. CDR3 length: 11 amino acids. The CDR3 region has the DNA TGTGCCGGAACATTAGCGGGAGAGCAGTTCTTC. Translation: CAGTLAGEQFF. The full variable domain, completed using reference TRBV2 and TRBJ2-1, is EPEVTQTPSHQVTQMGQEVILRCVPISNHLYFYWYRQILGQKVEFLVSFYNNEISEKSEIFDDQFSVERPDGSNFTLKIRSTKLEDSAMYFCAGTLAGEQFFGPGTRLTVL.

This sequence joins TRBV19 and TRBJ2-5; 7 nucleotides align to TRBD2. V was clipped by 6 bases and J by 2 bases; unmatched bases: 3. Per germline, CDR1 LNHDA and CDR2 SQIVND (reference sequence). CDR3 length equals 13 residues. The CDR3 nucleotides are TGTGCCAGTAGGGGGGGGGGGCAAGAGACCCAGTACTTC. It specifies CASRGGGQETQYF.

The sample holds many counts of this clonotype. The chain has TRBV6-4 and TRBJ1-1, with D perhaps matching TRBD1 (5 bases). Germline V gives CDR1 MRHNA, CDR2 SNTAGT. V lost 6 bases and J lost 10, with 21 bases in between. The CDR3 runs to 14 residues. In DNA, the CDR3 is TGTGCCAGCAGCGACGCCGGGACGGCTCTCGGAGCTTTCTTT. Amino acid sequence: CASSDAGTALGAFF.

This clonotype was observed at least ten times. The chain recombines TRBV7-9 with TRBJ2-7; no definite D call. Trimming cost V 5 bases and J 1 base, with 21 bases left between them. CDR3 length equals 17 residues. Germline V gene sequence: CDR1 SEHNR, CDR2 FQNEAQ (reference sequence). CDR3 in amino acids: CASSPKLSQVGSYEQYF. The CDR3 DNA sequence: TGTGCCAGCAGCCCCAAACTAAGCCAAGTCGGGTCCTACGAGCAGTACTTC.

The gene calls are TRBV19 and TRBJ1-1; maybe TRBD1 (5 bases). Trimming left V 0 bases short and J 0 bases short, with 14 bases between. The CDR3 runs 17 residues. Looked up from germline, CDR1 is LNHDA and CDR2 is SQIVND (reference sequence). The CDR3 is CASSIDPDSPMNTEAFF. The CDR3 DNA reads as TGTGCCAGTAGTATAGATCCTGACAGCCCCATGAACACTGAAGCTTTCTTT.

The chain carries TRBV28 and TRBJ2-4, with TRBD1 as a possible D gene (7 bases). V was pared by 3 bases and J by 0 bases, with 15 bases between. There are 17 residues in the CDR3. Germline CDR1 MDHEN, CDR2 SYDVKM. The CDR3 DNA follows: TGTGCCAGCAGTTTCGGAGGAGGGGGCCAAGCCAAAAACATTCAGTACTTC. This translates into CASSFGGGGQAKNIQYF.

This clonotype showed up many times. The junction departs from the called germline gene at one end, perhaps through a read error. The chain employs TRBV5-4 and TRBJ2-3, with 7 bases matching TRBD1. This CDR3 has 12 residues. Looked up from germline, CDR1 is SGHNT and CDR2 is YYREEE (reference sequence). Here the CDR3 reads CASSWGTEQGSF. In DNA form, the CDR3 reads TGTGCCAGCAGCTGGGGAACAGAACAGGGGTCTTTT. Full variable domain (remainder filled in from reference TRBV5-4 and TRBJ2-3): ETGVTQSPTHLIKTRGQQVTLRCSSQSGHNTVSWYQQALGQGPQFIFQYYREEENGRGNFPPRFSGLQFPNYSSELNVNALELDDSALYLCASSWGTEQGSFGPGTRLTVL.

Many counts were recorded for this clonotype. V gene TRBV29-1 combines with J gene TRBJ1-1; D perhaps matches TRBD1 (5 bases). Between the trimmed V and J ends, which lost 2 bases and 5 bases, there was a span of 9 bases. The CDR3 runs 12 residues. The germline V gene has CDR1 SQVTM and CDR2 ANQGSEA. The CDR3 DNA sequence: TGCAGCGTTGAATGGGGGGTAACTGAAGCTTTCTTT. Residues: CSVEWGVTEAFF. Together with reference TRBV29-1 and TRBJ1-1, the CDR3 gives the full variable domain: SAVISQKPSRDICQRGTSLTIQCQVDSQVTMMFWYRQQPGQSLTLIATANQGSEATYESGFVIDKFPISRPNLTFSTLTVSNMSPEDSSIYLCSVEWGVTEAFFGQGTRLTVV.

This clonotype was seen more than once but under ten times. The rearrangement uses TRBV19 and TRBJ2-4; the D gene could be TRBD1 or TRBD2 (5 bases each). V was shortened by 7 bases and J by 0 bases, with 10 bases between the two germline ends. This CDR3 comprises 14 residues. From germline, CDR1 is LNHDA and CDR2 SQIVND (reference sequence). The CDR3 region is CASMGRLAKNIQYF. The CDR3 DNA reads as TGTGCCAGTATGGGACGGTTAGCCAAAAACATTCAGTACTTC.

The table lists this clonotype with many counts. The chain joins TRBV29-1 to TRBJ2-2; the D call may be TRBD1 or TRBD2 (6 bases each). CDR3 length equals 15 residues. Germline CDR1 and CDR2: SQVTM and ANQGSEA. Trimming took off 4 bases at V and 6 bases at J, with 18 bases between the two ends. The CDR3 sequence is CSVVLGGATSGELFF. DNA for the CDR3: TGCAGCGTTGTATTGGGGGGCGCAACGTCCGGGGAGCTGTTTTTT.

Comments on this clonotype: Only one base separates this from a far larger clonotype, so it likely reflects a read error. The chain uses TRBV27 and TRBJ2-1; D unresolved. Trimming removed 5 bases from V and 9 bases from J, with 14 bases in between. CDR1 MNHEY and CDR2 SMNVEV come from the germline V gene (reference sequence). The CDR3 is 13 amino acids. Here the CDR3 reads CASSAPDAAEQFF. CDR3 bases: TGTGCCAGCAGTGCCCCGGACGCTGCTGAGCAGTTCTTC.

The CDR3 DNA is TGTGCCAGCAGCCAAAGGGCAGGTTCTGGTGAAGCTTTCTTT. It specifies CASSQRAGSGEAFF. The gene calls are TRBV7-2 and TRBJ1-1; D call uncertain. The V and J ends lost 5 bases and 7 bases respectively, with 17 bases between them. Germline loops: CDR1 SGHTA, CDR2 FQGNSA. The CDR3 is 14 residues long.

This clonotype showed up just a few times. Being one base from a much bigger clone, this may be a read error. The V and J genes are TRBV6-1 and TRBJ1-2, with D perhaps matching TRBD1 (5 bases). The germline V and J ends were trimmed by 8 bases and 3 bases, with 7 bases remaining between them. The CDR3 has 11 residues. Germline CDR1 MNHNS, CDR2 SASEGT. DNA of the CDR3: TGTGCCAGCGGGGGGGACTATGGCTACACCTTC. Translation gives CASGGDYGYTF.

This chain joins TRBV29-1 and TRBJ1-1; D uncertain. The CDR3 loop spans 12 amino acids. Germline CDR1 is SQVTM and CDR2 is ANQGSEA. Trimming pared 4 bases from V and 2 bases from J, leaving 8 bases between. For the CDR3, the DNA is TGCAGCGTTGCTTCGGGAAACACTGAAGCTTTCTTT. Protein product: CSVASGNTEAFF. The complete variable domain, with remaining parts taken from reference TRBV29-1 and TRBJ1-1, reads SAVISQKPSRDICQRGTSLTIQCQVDSQVTMMFWYRQQPGQSLTLIATANQGSEATYESGFVIDKFPISRPNLTFSTLTVSNMSPEDSSIYLCSVASGNTEAFFGQGTRLTVV.

This clonotype was found a few times. Since a much larger clone is just one base distant, this may be a read error. The CDR3 carries no conserved terminal phenylalanine or tryptophan, so it likely arises from a read error. The rearrangement links TRBV27 to TRBJ2-2, with 11 bases lining up with TRBD2. Germline loops: CDR1 MNHEY, CDR2 SMNVEV (reference sequence). The CDR3 extends over 15 amino acids. The V and J ends lost 4 bases and 6 bases, in that order; junction bases with no gene match: 4. The DNA for the CDR3 is TGTGCCAGCAGTTACCTAGCGGGAGGCGCCGGGGAGCTGTTTCTT. Translating gives CASSYLAGGAGELFL.

A remark on this clonotype: Germline is not matched at one junction end, which may reflect a read error. V usage is TRBV11-2 and J usage is TRBJ2-2; 7 bases align to TRBD2. This CDR3 is 16 amino acids long. From germline, CDR1 is SGHAT and CDR2 FQNNGV. CDR3 bases: TGTGCCAGCAGCTTTTCAAAGCGGGACCACACCGGGGAGATGTTTTTT. The encoded protein is CASSFSKRDHTGEMFF.

This clonotype has only one observation. J is TRBJ2-5 and V is TRBV11-2; TRBD2 matches 8 bases. The V gene's germline CDR1 is SGHAT and CDR2 FQNNGV. The CDR3 runs 15 residues. The V segment lost 4 bases and the J segment 0 bases; nucleotides outside the gene matches: 4. The CDR3 DNA reads as TGTGCCAGCAGCTATCAGACTAGCGACCAAGAGACCCAGTACTTC. Its protein product is CASSYQTSDQETQYF.

This clonotype was observed many times. The chain carries TRBV14 and TRBJ2-3; unclear D gene. The CDR3 covers 17 residues. Germline CDR1 reads SGHDN; CDR2 reads FVKESK. With 0 bases removed from V and 0 bases from J, the gap between germline ends came to 13 bases. The CDR3 reads CASSQDEAATSTDTQYF. In DNA form, the CDR3 reads TGTGCCAGCAGCCAAGATGAGGCAGCGACAAGCACAGATACGCAGTATTTT. Variable domain in full (rest from reference TRBV14 and TRBJ2-3): EAGVTQFPSHSVIEKGQTVTLRCDPISGHDNLYWYRRVMGKEIKFLLHFVKESKQDESGMPNNRFLAERTGGTYSTLKVQPAELEDSGVYFCASSQDEAATSTDTQYFGPGTRLTVL.

This clonotype was seen ten or more times. The rearrangement links TRBV20-1 to TRBJ2-1; 8 bases line up with TRBD1. Germline V CDR1 and CDR2: DFQATT, SNEGSKA (reference sequence). This CDR3 spans 16 amino acids. The trim removed 2 bases at V and 7 bases at J, leaving 13 bases unmatched. CDR3 residues: CSARHRRGLSLNEQFF. The CDR3 bases are TGCAGTGCTAGACATCGCAGGGGGCTGAGTTTGAATGAGCAGTTCTTC.

The table lists this clonotype with many counts. This chain links TRBV3-1 with TRBJ2-7; no clear D gene. V was trimmed by 1 base and J by 4 bases, leaving 5 bases between them. The germline CDR1 and CDR2 sequences are LGHDT and YNNKEL (reference sequence). This CDR3 region has 12 residues. This CDR3 reads CASSQVGYEQYF. Here the CDR3 DNA reads TGTGCCAGCAGCCAAGTGGGGTACGAGCAGTACTTC.

In this sample, this clonotype turned up many times. The V and J genes are TRBV6-2 or TRBV6-3 and TRBJ1-1; 7 bases align to TRBD1. This CDR3 has 15 amino acids. Trimming at V came to 3 bases and at J to 0 bases, leaving 4 bases not matched to a gene. CDR1 and CDR2 from the germline V gene are MNHEY and SVGEGT. The CDR3 sequence: CASSYRRGLNTEAFF. The CDR3 DNA is TGTGCCAGCAGTTATCGGAGGGGGCTGAACACTGAAGCTTTCTTT.

The table lists this clonotype with many counts. The chain uses TRBV5-4 and TRBJ2-7; the D gene could be TRBD1 or TRBD2 (5 bases each). This CDR3 region has 15 residues. V shed 4 bases and J shed 4 bases, with 18 bases lying between them. Germline lookup yields CDR1 SGHNT and CDR2 YYREEE (reference sequence). In nucleotides, the CDR3 is TGTGCCAGCAGCGGAAACCGGGACGGGGATTACGAGCAGTACTTC. Its translation is CASSGNRDGDYEQYF.

This clonotype was observed at least ten times. The chain links TRBV11-2 to TRBJ2-7; 7 bases agree with TRBD1. Unmatched junction bases numbered 9, after V lost 1 base and J lost 3 bases. The CDR3 loop spans 16 amino acids. Germline CDR1 SGHAT, CDR2 FQNNGV. The CDR3 loop is CASSLVGRAGGYEQYF. As DNA, the CDR3 is TGTGCCAGCAGCTTAGTGGGGCGGGCAGGGGGCTACGAGCAGTACTTC.

This clonotype was seen at least ten times. J is TRBJ2-7 and V is TRBV5-6; tentative D call: TRBD1 (5 bases). Germline-derived CDR1 and CDR2 are SGHDT and YYEEEE. The CDR3 runs 15 residues. With 3 bases removed from V and 2 bases from J, the gap between germline ends came to 15 bases. CDR3 amino acids: CASSSRRGRPYEQYF. CDR3 bases: TGTGCCAGCAGCTCGCGAAGGGGCAGGCCCTACGAGCAGTACTTC. The variable domain in full, completed from reference TRBV5-6 and TRBJ2-7, reads DAGVTQSPTHLIKTRGQQVTLRCSPKSGHDTVSWYQQALGQGPQFIFQYYEEEERQRGNFPDRFSGHQFPNYSSELNVNALLLGDSALYLCASSSRRGRPYEQYFGPGTRLTVT.

This clonotype was counted many times. The V call is TRBV2, the J call TRBJ2-1, with D unresolved. The CDR3 is 10 residues long. CDR1 and CDR2 from the germline V gene are SNHLY and FYNNEI. Trimming stripped 3 bases from V and 9 bases from J, with 3 bases between. In DNA form, the CDR3 reads TGTGCCAGCAGTGAGGGTGAGCAGTTCTTC. Protein product: CASSEGEQFF.

The CDR3 reads CASSHPGTSGKGYNEQFF. The CDR3 nucleotides are TGTGCCAGCAGCCACCCCGGGACTAGCGGGAAGGGGTACAATGAGCAGTTCTTC. The rearrangement uses TRBV7-2 and TRBJ2-1, with TRBD2 identical over 13 bases. This CDR3 is built from 18 residues. Germline CDR1 SGHTA, CDR2 FQGNSA. V trimming: 5 bases; J trimming: 4 bases; junction bases outside the gene matches: 11.